This is a list of T cell receptor beta chains from one sample in a study of Graves' ophthalmopathy and Graves' hyperthyroidism. Each CDR3 protein gets one entry after TCRdb re-called the multiplex PCR reads with MiXCR. In the table there are almost 400,000 distinct CDR3 sequences, approximately 20% of which are singletons. The sequenced material came from peripheral blood. Receptors were obtained from a woman aged 18-29 years with Graves' ophthalmopathy. Both conserved end residues are part of each CDR3. D genes are given only for firm matches.

v_call: TRBV28
j_call: TRBJ1-5
d_call: TRBD1
cdr3_aa: CASSPPTGDYSNQPQHF

v_call: TRBV4-1
j_call: TRBJ2-7
d_call: -
cdr3_aa: CANKDWDCFYEQYF

v_call: TRBV3-1
j_call: TRBJ2-7
d_call: TRBD2
cdr3_aa: CASSQRPSGSDYEQYF

v_call: TRBV29-1
j_call: TRBJ2-2
d_call: -
cdr3_aa: CSVGGGPNTGELFF

v_call: TRBV11-3
j_call: TRBJ1-4
d_call: -
cdr3_aa: CASSQRQARGGTNEKLFF

v_call: TRBV5-1
j_call: TRBJ2-7
d_call: -
cdr3_aa: CASSLTDGYYEQYF

v_call: TRBV10-3
j_call: TRBJ1-1
d_call: -
cdr3_aa: CAISPGLRAEAFF

v_call: TRBV5-5
j_call: TRBJ1-1
d_call: TRBD1
cdr3_aa: CASRVGQGGMNTEAFF

v_call: TRBV12-5
j_call: TRBJ1-1
d_call: -
cdr3_aa: CASGFGGNEAFF

v_call: TRBV18
j_call: TRBJ1-1
d_call: -
cdr3_aa: CASSLGSNTEAFF

v_call: TRBV12-3/TRBV12-4
j_call: TRBJ2-5
d_call: -
cdr3_aa: CASSLSEGNQYF

v_call: TRBV2
j_call: TRBJ1-6
d_call: TRBD1
cdr3_aa: CASSAGQGSRNSPLHF

v_call: TRBV11-2
j_call: TRBJ2-5
d_call: TRBD2
cdr3_aa: CASSLVPSGETQYF

v_call: TRBV6-2/TRBV6-3
j_call: TRBJ1-2
d_call: TRBD1
cdr3_aa: CATADRPVYGYTF

v_call: TRBV6-2/TRBV6-3
j_call: TRBJ2-7
d_call: -
cdr3_aa: CASTKERPLSYEQYF

v_call: TRBV19
j_call: TRBJ2-4
d_call: TRBD2
cdr3_aa: CASSIVDGRAKNIQYF

v_call: TRBV11-2
j_call: TRBJ1-6
d_call: -
cdr3_aa: CASSFYRDPNSPLHF